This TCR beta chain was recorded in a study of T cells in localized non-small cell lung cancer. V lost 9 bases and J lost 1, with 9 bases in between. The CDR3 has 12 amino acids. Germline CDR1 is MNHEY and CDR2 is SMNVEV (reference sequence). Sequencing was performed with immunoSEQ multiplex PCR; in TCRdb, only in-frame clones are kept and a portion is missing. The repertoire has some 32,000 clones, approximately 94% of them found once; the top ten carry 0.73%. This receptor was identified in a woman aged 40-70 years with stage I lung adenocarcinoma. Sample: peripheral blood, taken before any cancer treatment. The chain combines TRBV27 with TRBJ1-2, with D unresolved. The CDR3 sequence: CASKQDNYGYTF. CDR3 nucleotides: TGTGCCAGTAAGCAAGATAACTATGGCTACACCTTC.